This T cell receptor beta chain emerged from a study of OX40 agonist ivuxolimab in advanced cancers. Study-level background: From roughly 20 to 85 years was the age range, with a mean of approximately 63 years, and about 78% were male. Study observations and caveats: In CD8+ T cells, expanded clones were on average more numerous than in CD4+. The study found among the lowest clonal expansion in partial responders at 0.1-3.0 mg/kg.

Only in-frame clones appear in the TCRdb table, and some are missing; sequencing was by immunoSEQ multiplex PCR. Of over 100,000 clones in the sample, 85% to 90% were seen once. Worth noting for this clone: What it binds is unknown.

V trimming: 2 bases; J trimming: 5 bases; junction bases outside the gene matches: 1. CDR3 size: 12 residues. Germline V gives CDR1 GTSNPN, CDR2 SVGIG (reference sequence). The chain joins TRBV30 to TRBJ1-2; 8 bases map to TRBD1. The source is an adult with an advanced solid tumor such as melanoma, head and neck, liver or kidney cancer. This specimen was CD4+ or CD8+ T cells sorted from blood, taken in a trial of the OX40 agonist ivuxolimab. DNA of the CDR3: TGTGCCTGGAGTACAGGGGGTTATGGCTACACCTTC. Encoded protein: CAWSTGGYGYTF.